The present T cell receptor beta chain was sequenced within a study of Tregs in tolerant kidney transplant recipients. About the research overall: Tregs grew 15 to 20 days with irradiated donor B cells, restimulated on day 11. Findings of the study overall: In tolerant patients, donor-specific Tregs outgrew total Tregs, suggesting antigen-driven expansion.

TCRdb keeps only in-frame clones here, not all; method: immunoSEQ multiplex PCR. The repertoire holds roughly 10,000 clones, with roughly 89% as singletons. To note about this clone: What it binds is not known.

Per germline, CDR1 LNHDA and CDR2 SQIVND (reference sequence). The CDR3 contains 15 residues. The TCR sequence derives from a human patient who received a combined kidney and bone marrow transplant. The chain links TRBV19 to TRBJ2-5, with 11 positions matching TRBD2. TRBJ2-7 explains the end of the DNA better; the J call may be wrong. The source material was Tregs from blood cultured with allogeneic cells, sampled before the transplant. CDR3 DNA: TGTGCCAGTAGGCCACTAGCGGGAGTGTCGGGCGAGCAGTACTTC. This gives the protein CASRPLAGVSGEQYF.